This T cell receptor beta chain was found in a study of T-cell memory formation after mild COVID-19. Study-wide background: TCR clustering was largely donor specific. Study results and caveats: A balance of CD4 and CD8 characterized clones contracting day 15 to 85, whereas later expanders leaned CD4+.

The authors produced TCR alpha and TCR beta cDNA libraries with sample barcodes and UMIs by 5'RACE using constant-segment primers. TCRdb re-analysed the 5' RACE reads in MiXCR, keeping a single row per CDR3 protein. The repertoire has about 300,000 distinct CDR3 sequences, just under 20% of them found once; the top ten carry 20% to 25%. The germline CDR1 and CDR2 sequences are SGHRS and YFSETQ. The CDR3 has 13 residues. V was clipped by 4 bases and J by 2 bases; unmatched bases: 2. This clonotype was counted ten times or more. Antigen: not known. The chain has TRBV5-1 and TRBJ2-7; 8 bases are a match to TRBD2. The sample comprised PBMCs or a T cell subset sorted from them (not recorded which). This receptor was identified in a man aged 18 to 29 who had mild COVID-19 (a few samples of this study predate the infection). Cell type and time point are not known. The CDR3 bases are TGCGCCAGCAGCCCCGGGGGGGCCTACGAGCAGTACTTC. Translated, it gives CASSPGGAYEQYF.